This T cell receptor (beta chain) stems from a study of blood T cell repertoires in COVID-19. Study summary: Italy, Spain and the United States were the sources of the convalescent and acute COVID-19 samples.

V was clipped by 5 bases and J by 6 bases, with 5 bases between them. This CDR3 spans 12 amino acids. Only in-frame clones appear in the TCRdb table, and some are missing; sequencing was by immunoSEQ multiplex PCR. The data contain around 380,000 clones, over 75% of them singletons. Material for sequencing was PBMCs or T cells enriched from blood (not recorded which). This receptor was taken from a man younger than 40 who had recovered from COVID-19. The chain has TRBV12-3 or TRBV12-4 and TRBJ1-6; D gene unclear. The DNA for the CDR3 is TGTGCCAGCAGTCTTTTTAATTCACCCCTCCACTTT. Residues: CASSLFNSPLHF.